Listed below are T cell receptor beta chains from one sample, sequenced in a study of CD8 T cells in ankylosing spondylitis. MiXCR was run by TCRdb on the 5' RACE reads, yielding one entry per CDR3 protein. The data show about 390,000 distinct CDR3 sequences, about a fifth seen once. The sample consisted of blood, either unsorted or a sorted T cell fraction (not recorded which). These receptors all come from a male donor with ankylosing spondylitis. Both conserved end residues are part of each CDR3. A D gene is named only where the DNA matches it firmly. Not all rows give a size; the values are once, few, many and, for expanded clones, a class.

J: TRBJ1-2
size: many
V: TRBV29-1
D: .
length: 11
CDR3: CSVMDAYGYTF
DNA: TGCAGCGTCATGGACGCCTATGGCTACACCTTC

J: TRBJ2-3
size: .
V: TRBV9
D: .
length: 13
CDR3: CANSVGTTDTQYF
DNA: TGTGCCAACAGCGTAGGAACCACAGATACGCAGTATTTT

J: TRBJ2-7
size: .
V: TRBV11-1
D: TRBD2
length: 18
CDR3: CASSARLAGAETSLEQYF
DNA: TGTGCCAGCAGCGCCCGACTAGCGGGAGCAGAGACCTCCCTCGAGCAGTACTTC

J: TRBJ1-1
size: .
V: TRBV5-1
D: .
length: 14
CDR3: CASSKDTGVTEAFF
DNA: TGCGCCAGCAGCAAGGACACTGGGGTCACTGAAGCTTTCTTT

J: TRBJ1-4
size: .
V: TRBV30
D: .
length: 16
CDR3: CAWSARRRISNEKLFF
DNA: TGTGCCTGGAGTGCGAGACGGAGGATCTCTAATGAAAAACTGTTTTTT

J: TRBJ2-2
size: .
V: TRBV6-2/TRBV6-3
D: TRBD2
length: 14
CDR3: CATNLAGEAGELFF
DNA: TGTGCCACCAATCTAGCGGGAGAAGCCGGGGAGCTGTTTTTT

J: TRBJ2-5
size: few
V: TRBV7-9
D: TRBD2
length: 13
CDR3: CASATAGGETQYF
DNA: TGTGCCAGCGCGACCGCGGGGGGAGAGACCCAGTACTTC

J: TRBJ2-2
size: .
V: TRBV6-1
D: TRBD2
length: 16
CDR3: CASSEIAGGPPGELFF
DNA: TGTGCCAGCAGTGAAATAGCGGGAGGCCCCCCCGGGGAGCTGTTTTTT

J: TRBJ2-1
size: .
V: TRBV5-1
D: .
length: 15
CDR3: CASSFDPSSYNEQFF
DNA: TGCGCCAGCAGCTTCGACCCAAGCTCCTACAATGAGCAGTTCTTC

J: TRBJ2-3
size: .
V: TRBV3-1
D: TRBD2
length: 18
CDR3: CASSQVGGAGLAGDTQYF
DNA: TGTGCCAGCAGCCAAGTTGGAGGGGCCGGGCTAGCGGGAGATACGCAGTATTTT

J: TRBJ2-7
size: few
V: TRBV15
D: .
length: 16
CDR3: CATSRTSSSLGHEQYF
DNA: TGTGCCACCAGCAGGACTAGTTCGTCGTTGGGCCACGAGCAGTACTTC

J: TRBJ1-5
size: .
V: TRBV5-6
D: TRBD1
length: 16
CDR3: CASSLGTGGGNQPQHF
DNA: TGTGCCAGCAGCTTGGGGACAGGGGGCGGAAATCAGCCCCAGCATTTT

J: TRBJ2-1
size: few
V: TRBV20-1
D: .
length: 14
CDR3: CSAGDLSSYNEQFF
DNA: TGCAGTGCTGGGGACCTAAGCTCCTACAATGAGCAGTTCTTC

J: TRBJ2-6
size: .
V: TRBV5-6
D: .
length: 13
CDR3: CASSMAGANVLTF
DNA: TGTGCCAGCAGTATGGCTGGGGCCAACGTCCTGACTTTC

J: TRBJ2-1
size: few
V: TRBV5-1
D: TRBD1
length: 12
CDR3: CASSSGTVSRFF
DNA: TGCGCCAGCAGCTCCGGGACAGTCTCTCGGTTCTTC

J: TRBJ2-3
size: .
V: TRBV6-2/TRBV6-3
D: TRBD2
length: 11
CDR3: CASSQLAGRYF
DNA: TGTGCCAGCAGCCAACTAGCGGGAAGGTATTTT

J: TRBJ1-1
size: .
V: TRBV5-1
D: .
length: 13
CDR3: CASEGDPNTEAFF
DNA: TGCGCCAGCGAAGGGGACCCGAACACTGAAGCTTTCTTT

J: TRBJ2-5
size: few
V: TRBV20-1
D: .
length: 14
CDR3: CSAHPGLAGETQYF
DNA: TGCAGTGCTCATCCGGGACTGGCAGGGGAGACCCAGTACTTC

J: TRBJ2-2
size: .
V: TRBV20-1
D: .
length: 15
CDR3: CSASPSQGRTGELFF
DNA: TGCAGTGCTAGCCCCAGTCAGGGGCGGACCGGGGAGCTGTTTTTT

J: TRBJ2-2
size: few
V: TRBV2
D: .
length: 10
CDR3: CASSVKSLFF
DNA: TGTGCCAGCAGTGTAAAGAGCCTGTTTTTT

J: TRBJ2-3
size: .
V: TRBV12-3/TRBV12-4
D: .
length: 15
CDR3: CASSSSHKATDTQYF
DNA: TGTGCCAGCAGTTCCTCCCATAAAGCCACAGATACGCAGTATTTT

J: TRBJ2-3
size: many
V: TRBV7-2
D: TRBD2
length: 16
CDR3: CASSLGTSGSTDTQYF
DNA: TGTGCCAGCAGCCTCGGGACTAGCGGGAGTACAGATACGCAGTATTTT

J: TRBJ2-3
size: .
V: TRBV4-3
D: TRBD1
length: 16
CDR3: CASSQDGTGDSDTQYF
DNA: TGCGCCAGCAGCCAAGATGGGACAGGCGATTCAGATACGCAGTATTTT

J: TRBJ2-1
size: .
V: TRBV7-2
D: TRBD2
length: 16
CDR3: CASSLVGAGGRYEQFF
DNA: TGTGCCAGCAGCTTAGTCGGAGCGGGAGGGAGGTATGAGCAGTTCTTC

J: TRBJ2-5
size: .
V: TRBV7-8
D: .
length: 13
CDR3: CASSPTEGETQYF
DNA: TGTGCCAGCAGCCCAACTGAGGGGGAGACCCAGTACTTC

J: TRBJ1-1
size: .
V: TRBV30
D: TRBD1
length: 13
CDR3: CAWSLKGTGEAFF
DNA: TGTGCCTGGAGTCTCAAGGGGACAGGTGAAGCTTTCTTT

J: TRBJ2-7
size: .
V: TRBV2
D: .
length: 13
CDR3: CASRGTFSYEQYF
DNA: TGTGCCAGCAGAGGGACTTTCAGCTACGAGCAGTACTTC

J: TRBJ1-2
size: .
V: TRBV7-9
D: .
length: 14
CDR3: CASSPAILYGGYTF
DNA: TGTGCCAGCAGCCCAGCAATTCTCTATGGCGGCTACACCTTC

J: TRBJ2-7
size: .
V: TRBV20-1
D: TRBD2
length: 13
CDR3: CSATGGLAYEQYF
DNA: TGCAGTGCTACCGGGGGACTAGCCTACGAGCAGTACTTC

J: TRBJ1-5
size: few
V: TRBV27
D: .
length: 16
CDR3: CASSSTGGGASQPQHF
DNA: TGTGCCAGCAGTTCGACCGGGGGGGGGGCGAGTCAGCCCCAGCATTTT

J: TRBJ2-1
size: few
V: TRBV7-8
D: TRBD2
length: 13
CDR3: CASSWSGSGEQFF
DNA: TGTGCCAGCAGCTGGAGCGGGAGTGGGGAGCAGTTCTTC

J: TRBJ2-7
size: few
V: TRBV18
D: TRBD1
length: 15
CDR3: CASSPARGSTYEQYF
DNA: TGTGCCAGCTCACCAGCCAGGGGGTCTACCTACGAGCAGTACTTC

J: TRBJ2-1
size: .
V: TRBV5-1
D: TRBD1
length: 15
CDR3: CASFAGTGKYNEQFF
DNA: TGCGCCAGCTTCGCCGGGACAGGGAAATACAATGAGCAGTTCTTC

J: TRBJ2-5
size: .
V: TRBV5-1
D: TRBD2
length: 18
CDR3: CASSLLERTSGRLETQYF
DNA: TGCGCCAGCAGCTTGTTGGAGAGGACTAGCGGGAGGTTGGAGACCCAGTACTTC

J: TRBJ2-1
size: few
V: TRBV11-3
D: .
length: 13
CDR3: CASNRDTHNEQFF
DNA: TGTGCCAGCAACCGGGACACCCACAATGAGCAGTTCTTC

J: TRBJ2-7
size: few
V: TRBV5-1
D: TRBD1
length: 15
CDR3: CASSAAGTGMYEQYF
DNA: TGCGCCAGCAGCGCCGCCGGGACAGGGATGTACGAGCAGTACTTC

J: TRBJ2-5
size: .
V: TRBV5-1
D: TRBD1
length: 15
CDR3: CASSLGGQVRETQYF
DNA: TGCGCCAGCAGCTTGGGGGGACAGGTTCGGGAGACCCAGTACTTC

J: TRBJ2-7
size: .
V: TRBV6-1
D: TRBD2
length: 15
CDR3: CASSQTSGRTYEQYF
DNA: TGTGCCAGCAGCCAGACTAGCGGGCGTACCTACGAGCAGTACTTC

J: TRBJ1-2
size: few
V: TRBV28
D: TRBD1
length: 13
CDR3: CASIDRGSLGYTF
DNA: TGTGCCAGTATCGACAGGGGTTCTCTCGGCTACACCTTC

J: TRBJ1-1
size: few
V: TRBV27
D: .
length: 14
CDR3: CASSLSIRVAEAFF
DNA: TGTGCCAGCAGTTTATCAATAAGGGTGGCTGAAGCTTTCTTT

J: TRBJ1-1
size: few
V: TRBV29-1
D: .
length: 12
CDR3: CSGGTVNTEAFF
DNA: TGCAGCGGCGGGACGGTGAACACTGAAGCTTTCTTT

J: TRBJ2-1
size: few
V: TRBV30
D: .
length: 13
CDR3: CAWSTGLGNEQFF
DNA: TGTGCCTGGAGTACGGGATTGGGGAATGAGCAGTTCTTC

J: TRBJ2-7
size: .
V: TRBV18
D: TRBD2
length: 15
CDR3: CASSLPGEGIHEQYF
DNA: TGTGCCAGCTCGCTCCCCGGGGAGGGAATCCACGAGCAGTACTTC

J: TRBJ2-1
size: .
V: TRBV20-1
D: TRBD2
length: 15
CDR3: CSARGTSGSYNEQFF
DNA: TGCAGTGCTAGAGGAACTAGCGGATCCTACAATGAGCAGTTCTTC

J: TRBJ1-4
size: few
V: TRBV5-1
D: .
length: 17
CDR3: CASSSQYRGTTNEKLFF
DNA: TGCGCCAGCAGCTCCCAGTACAGAGGCACAACTAATGAAAAACTGTTTTTT

J: TRBJ2-1
size: .
V: TRBV6-1
D: TRBD2
length: 16
CDR3: CASSEITASGSLGRFF
DNA: TGTGCCAGCAGTGAGATCACGGCTAGCGGGAGTCTAGGACGGTTCTTC

J: TRBJ2-2
size: .
V: TRBV29-1
D: .
length: 14
CDR3: CSVSPEGNTGELFF
DNA: TGCAGCGTGAGCCCGGAAGGGAACACCGGGGAGCTGTTTTTT

J: TRBJ2-7
size: few
V: TRBV20-1
D: .
length: 13
CDR3: CSAPPVVNGEQYF
DNA: TGCAGTGCTCCCCCGGTTGTAAATGGCGAGCAGTACTTC

J: TRBJ2-7
size: few
V: TRBV12-3/TRBV12-4
D: .
length: 15
CDR3: CASSLYLGGRLEQYF
DNA: TGTGCCAGCAGTTTATATCTAGGAGGCCGGCTCGAGCAGTACTTC

J: TRBJ2-5
size: .
V: TRBV24-1
D: .
length: 13
CDR3: CATEGHVQETQYF
DNA: TGTGCCACCGAGGGACATGTCCAAGAGACCCAGTACTTC

J: TRBJ1-1
size: few
V: TRBV19
D: .
length: 11
CDR3: CASIVGTEAFF
DNA: TGTGCCAGTATAGTAGGGACTGAAGCTTTCTTT

J: TRBJ1-4
size: .
V: TRBV25-1
D: TRBD1
length: 15
CDR3: CASSASRGEDEKLFF
DNA: TGTGCCAGCAGTGCGTCCAGGGGGGAGGATGAAAAACTGTTTTTT

J: TRBJ2-1
size: few
V: TRBV14
D: TRBD2
length: 16
CDR3: CASSQRGRGSYNEQFF
DNA: TGTGCCAGCAGCCAACGCGGGAGGGGCTCCTACAATGAGCAGTTCTTC

J: TRBJ2-7
size: .
V: TRBV7-9
D: .
length: 13
CDR3: CASSFNSEYEQYF
DNA: TGTGCCAGCAGCTTTAACAGCGAGTACGAGCAGTACTTC